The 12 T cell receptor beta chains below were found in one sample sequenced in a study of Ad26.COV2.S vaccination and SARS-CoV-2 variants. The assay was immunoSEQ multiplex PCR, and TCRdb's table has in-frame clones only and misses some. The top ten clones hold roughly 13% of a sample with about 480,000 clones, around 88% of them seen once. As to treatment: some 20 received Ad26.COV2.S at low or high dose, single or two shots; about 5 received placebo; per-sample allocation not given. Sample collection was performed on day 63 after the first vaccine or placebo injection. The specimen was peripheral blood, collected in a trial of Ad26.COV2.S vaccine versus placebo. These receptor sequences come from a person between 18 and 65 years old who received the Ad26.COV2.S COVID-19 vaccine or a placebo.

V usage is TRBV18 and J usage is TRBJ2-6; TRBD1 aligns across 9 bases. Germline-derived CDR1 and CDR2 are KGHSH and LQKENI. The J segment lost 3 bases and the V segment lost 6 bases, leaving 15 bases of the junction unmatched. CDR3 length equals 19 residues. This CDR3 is CASSPGPGQGGFGANVLTF. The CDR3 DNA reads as TGTGCCAGCTCTCCCGGCCCGGGACAGGGTGGCTTTGGGGCCAACGTCCTGACTTTC.

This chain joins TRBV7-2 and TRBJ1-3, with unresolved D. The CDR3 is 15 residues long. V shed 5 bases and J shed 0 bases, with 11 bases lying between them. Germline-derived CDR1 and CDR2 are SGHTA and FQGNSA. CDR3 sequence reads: CASSEDMSSGNTIYF. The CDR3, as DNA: TGTGCCAGCAGCGAGGATATGAGCTCTGGAAACACCATATATTTT. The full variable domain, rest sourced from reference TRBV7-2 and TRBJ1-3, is GAGVSQSPSNKVTEKGKDVELRCDPISGHTALYWYRQSLGQGLEFLIYFQGNSAPDKSGLPSDRFSAERTGGSVSTLTIQRTQQEDSAVYLCASSEDMSSGNTIYFGEGSWLTVV.

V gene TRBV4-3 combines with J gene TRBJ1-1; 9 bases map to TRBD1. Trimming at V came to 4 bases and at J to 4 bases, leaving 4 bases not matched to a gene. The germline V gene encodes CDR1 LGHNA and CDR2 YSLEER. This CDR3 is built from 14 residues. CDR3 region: CASSRNRGLTEAFF. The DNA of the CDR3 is TGCGCCAGCAGCCGGAACAGGGGGCTCACTGAAGCTTTCTTT.

DNA for the CDR3: TGTGCCAGTGCCCGGCGGGCGGGGGGGGAGTCCCCCTACGAGCAGTACTTC. Its protein is CASARRAGGESPYEQYF. The genes are TRBV19 and TRBJ2-7; 9 nucleotides align to TRBD2. Germline V gene data show CDR1 as LNHDA and CDR2 as SQIVND (reference sequence). V lost 8 bases and J lost 2; bases outside the gene matches: 16. The length of the CDR3 is 17 residues.

The CDR3 sequence: CASSVPGGNEQFF. Here the CDR3 DNA reads TGTGCCAGCAGCGTGCCCGGGGGGAATGAGCAGTTCTTC. This chain links TRBV9 with TRBJ2-1; 7 nucleotides match TRBD2. With V trimmed by 2 bases and J by 7 bases, 3 bases remained unmatched. Germline V gene lookup returns CDR1 SGDLS and CDR2 YYNGEE. This CDR3 has 13 residues.

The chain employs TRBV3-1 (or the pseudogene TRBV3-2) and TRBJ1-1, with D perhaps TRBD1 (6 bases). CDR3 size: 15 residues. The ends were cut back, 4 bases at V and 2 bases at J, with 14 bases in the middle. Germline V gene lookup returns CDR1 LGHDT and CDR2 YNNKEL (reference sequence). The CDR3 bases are TGTGCCAGCAGCCCTTGGGACATAAGTAACACTGAAGCTTTCTTT. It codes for CASSPWDISNTEAFF.

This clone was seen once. Here the CDR3 reads CSVEDYMVRQGRDNGYTF. For the CDR3, the DNA is TGCAGCGTTGAAGATTATATGGTACGACAGGGTCGAGACAATGGCTACACCTTC. The V and J genes are TRBV29-1 and TRBJ1-2, with TRBD1 identical over 7 bases. This CDR3 region has 18 residues. Per the germline V gene, CDR1 is SQVTM and CDR2 is ANQGSEA. V gave up 0 bases and J gave up 6 bases; unmatched junction bases: 19.

The CDR3 nucleotides read TGTGCCAGCAGCGTAGGGGTAGCGGTTCGTGCAGATACGCAGTATTTT. Protein: CASSVGVAVRADTQYF. This chain links TRBV9 with TRBJ2-3; D possibly corresponds to TRBD2 (6 bases). V lost 0 bases and J 4 bases, leaving 15 bases between the germline ends. The CDR3 totals 16 residues. The germline V gene has CDR1 SGDLS and CDR2 YYNGEE.

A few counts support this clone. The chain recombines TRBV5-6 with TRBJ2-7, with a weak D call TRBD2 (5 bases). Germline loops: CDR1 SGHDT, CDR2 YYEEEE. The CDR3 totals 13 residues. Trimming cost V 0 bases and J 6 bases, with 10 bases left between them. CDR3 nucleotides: TGTGCCAGCAGCTTGGGAGGGTGGGGCGAGCAGTACTTC. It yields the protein CASSLGGWGEQYF.

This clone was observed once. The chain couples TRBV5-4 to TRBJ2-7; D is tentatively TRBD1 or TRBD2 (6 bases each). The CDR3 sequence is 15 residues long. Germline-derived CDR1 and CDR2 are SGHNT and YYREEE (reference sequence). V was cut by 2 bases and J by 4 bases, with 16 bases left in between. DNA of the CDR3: TGTGCCAGCAGCTTACCGGGGGCAGGGGTTTACGAGCAGTACTTC. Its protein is CASSLPGAGVYEQYF.

As DNA, the CDR3 is TGTGCCAGCAGCTGGACAGGGGGCTACGAGCAGTACTTC. Its translation is CASSWTGGYEQYF. The chain is built from TRBV5-6 and TRBJ2-7; TRBD1 matches 10 bases. Germline assignment: CDR1 SGHDT and CDR2 YYEEEE. With V trimmed by 3 bases and J by 3 bases, 0 bases remained unmatched. CDR3 length: 13 residues.

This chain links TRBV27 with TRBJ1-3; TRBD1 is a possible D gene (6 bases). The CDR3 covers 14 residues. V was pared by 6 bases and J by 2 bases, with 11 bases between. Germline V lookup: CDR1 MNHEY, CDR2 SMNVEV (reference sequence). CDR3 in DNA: TGTGCCAGCAGACCAACAGGGACTGGAAACACCATATATTTT. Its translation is CASRPTGTGNTIYF.